This T cell receptor (beta chain) was captured by sequencing in a study of cytomegalovirus exposure and HLA in healthy donors. Study conclusions and caveats: 164 TCR beta chains were listed as cytomegalovirus-associated.

The data were produced by immunoSEQ multiplex PCR, yet TCRdb's version contains in-frame clones alone and is incomplete. The sample contains approximately 56,000 clones, approximately 94% of which appear only once. The donors were in the 120-subject validation cohort, distinct from the approximately 610-subject first cohort. This clone was seen once. The target antigen is unknown. This CDR3 spans 15 amino acids. Looked up from germline, CDR1 is MDHEN and CDR2 is SYDVKM. Trimming at V came to 8 bases and at J to 6 bases, leaving 16 bases not matched to a gene. The sequence came from a man aged 18 to 30 in good health and CMV-seronegative. Sequenced sample: PBMCs. The rearrangement uses TRBV28 and TRBJ2-7; TRBD1 matches at 7 bases. The CDR3 DNA reads as TGTGCCAGCCAGATTCGACAGGGTGATATAGGCGAGCAGTACTTC. This codes for CASQIRQGDIGEQYF.